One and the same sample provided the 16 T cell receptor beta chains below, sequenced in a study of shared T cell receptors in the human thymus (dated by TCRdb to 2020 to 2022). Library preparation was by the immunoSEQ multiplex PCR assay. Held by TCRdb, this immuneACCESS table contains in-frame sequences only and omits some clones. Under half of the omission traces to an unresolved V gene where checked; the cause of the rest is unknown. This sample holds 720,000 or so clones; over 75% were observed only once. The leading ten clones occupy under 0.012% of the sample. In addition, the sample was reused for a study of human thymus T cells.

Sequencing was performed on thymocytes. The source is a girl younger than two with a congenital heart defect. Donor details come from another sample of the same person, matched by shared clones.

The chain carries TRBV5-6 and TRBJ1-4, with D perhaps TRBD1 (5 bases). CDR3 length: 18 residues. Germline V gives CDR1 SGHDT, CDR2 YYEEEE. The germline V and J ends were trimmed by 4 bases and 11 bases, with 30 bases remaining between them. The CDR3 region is CASSPSRGFPLGPVKLFF. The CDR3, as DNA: TGTGCCAGCAGCCCATCTCGTGGTTTCCCCCTGGGGCCCGTGAAACTGTTTTTT.

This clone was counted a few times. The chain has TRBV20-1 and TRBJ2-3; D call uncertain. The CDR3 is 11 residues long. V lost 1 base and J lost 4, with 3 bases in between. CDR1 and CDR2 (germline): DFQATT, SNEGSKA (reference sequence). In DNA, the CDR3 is TGCAGTGCTAGAGCGGCAGATACGCAGTATTTT. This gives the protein CSARAADTQYF.

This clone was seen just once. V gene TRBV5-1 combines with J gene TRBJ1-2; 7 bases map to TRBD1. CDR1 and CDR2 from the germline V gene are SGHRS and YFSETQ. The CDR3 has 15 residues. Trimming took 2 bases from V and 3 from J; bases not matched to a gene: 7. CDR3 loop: CASSFKLGQHYGYTF. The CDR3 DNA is TGCGCCAGCAGCTTTAAATTGGGACAGCACTATGGCTACACCTTC. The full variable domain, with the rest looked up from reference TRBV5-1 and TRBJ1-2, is KAGVTQTPRYLIKTRGQQVTLSCSPISGHRSVSWYQQTPGQGLQFLFEYFSETQRNKGNFPGRFSGRQFSNSRSEMNVSTLELGDSALYLCASSFKLGQHYGYTFGSGTRLTVV.

The CDR3 sequence is CASSQEPLTGRRFF. The CDR3 nucleotides are TGCGCCAGCAGCCAAGAGCCCCTCACAGGGCGGCGGTTTTTT. The rearrangement uses TRBV4-1 and TRBJ1-4, with D perhaps TRBD1 (6 bases). The CDR3 consists of 14 residues. Germline CDR1 is MGHRA and CDR2 is YSYEKL. Between the trimmed V and J ends, which lost 0 bases and 16 bases, there was a span of 18 bases.

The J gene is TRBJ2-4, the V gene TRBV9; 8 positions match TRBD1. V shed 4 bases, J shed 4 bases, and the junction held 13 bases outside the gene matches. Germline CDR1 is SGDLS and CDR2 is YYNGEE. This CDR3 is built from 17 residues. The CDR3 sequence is CASSSASSGQGKNIQYF. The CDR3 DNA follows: TGTGCCAGCAGCTCAGCCAGTTCTGGACAGGGAAAAAACATTCAGTACTTC.

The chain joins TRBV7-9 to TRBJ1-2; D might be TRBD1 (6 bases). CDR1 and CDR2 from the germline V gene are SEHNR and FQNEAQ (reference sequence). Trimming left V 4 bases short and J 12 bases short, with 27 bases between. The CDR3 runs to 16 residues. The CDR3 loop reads CASSSNRLKLGGSDTF. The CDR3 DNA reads TGTGCCAGCAGCTCGAACCGACTGAAGTTAGGGGGAAGTGACACCTTC.

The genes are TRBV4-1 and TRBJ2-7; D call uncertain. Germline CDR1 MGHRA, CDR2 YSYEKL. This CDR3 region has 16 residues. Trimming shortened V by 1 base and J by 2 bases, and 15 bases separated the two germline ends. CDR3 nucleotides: TGCGCCAGCAGCCAAGTTCATAGAGACACCCCCTACGAGCAGTACTTC. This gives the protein CASSQVHRDTPYEQYF.

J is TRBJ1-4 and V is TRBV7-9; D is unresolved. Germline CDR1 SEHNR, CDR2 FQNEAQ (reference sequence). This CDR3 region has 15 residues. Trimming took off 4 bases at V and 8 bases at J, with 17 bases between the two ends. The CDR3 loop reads CASSYLGRIAEKLFF. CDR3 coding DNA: TGTGCCAGCAGCTACCTAGGCCGGATAGCCGAAAAACTGTTTTTT. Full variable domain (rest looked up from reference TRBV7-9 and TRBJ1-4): DTGVSQNPRHKITKRGQNVTFRCDPISEHNRLYWYRQTLGQGPEFLTYFQNEAQLEKSRLLSDRFSAERPKGSFSTLEIQRTEQGDSAMYLCASSYLGRIAEKLFFGSGTQLSVL.

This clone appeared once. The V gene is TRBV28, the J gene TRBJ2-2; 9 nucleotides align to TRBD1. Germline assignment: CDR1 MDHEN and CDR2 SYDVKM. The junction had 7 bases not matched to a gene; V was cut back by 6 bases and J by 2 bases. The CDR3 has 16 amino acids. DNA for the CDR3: TGTGCCAGCAGGCGGGGACAGGGTTACAACACCGGGGAGCTGTTTTTT. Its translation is CASRRGQGYNTGELFF.

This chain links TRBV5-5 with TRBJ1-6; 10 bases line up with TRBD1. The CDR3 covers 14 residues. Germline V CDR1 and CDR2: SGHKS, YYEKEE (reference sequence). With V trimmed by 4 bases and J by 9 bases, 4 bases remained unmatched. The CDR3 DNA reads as TGTGCCAGCAGCGTGGACAGGGGGTTTTCACCCCTCCACTTT. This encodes CASSVDRGFSPLHF.

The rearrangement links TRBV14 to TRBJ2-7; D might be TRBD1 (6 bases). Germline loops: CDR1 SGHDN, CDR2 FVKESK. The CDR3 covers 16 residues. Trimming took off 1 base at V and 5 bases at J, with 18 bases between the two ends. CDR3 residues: CASSQADTPGDHEQYF. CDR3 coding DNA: TGTGCCAGCAGCCAAGCGGATACACCAGGGGACCACGAGCAGTACTTC.

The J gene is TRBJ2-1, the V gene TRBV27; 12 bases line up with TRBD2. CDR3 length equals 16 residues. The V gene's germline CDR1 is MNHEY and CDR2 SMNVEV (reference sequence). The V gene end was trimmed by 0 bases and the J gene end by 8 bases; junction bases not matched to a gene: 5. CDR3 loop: CASSLSGLAGRDEQFF. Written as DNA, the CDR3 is TGTGCCAGCAGTTTATCCGGACTAGCGGGGAGGGATGAGCAGTTCTTC.

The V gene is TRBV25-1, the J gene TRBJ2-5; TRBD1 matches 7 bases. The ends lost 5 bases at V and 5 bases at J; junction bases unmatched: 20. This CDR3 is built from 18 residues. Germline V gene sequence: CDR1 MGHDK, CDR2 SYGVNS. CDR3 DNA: TGTGCCAGCAGTCCTCCTTACCCAGGGACAGCGGATTTGGAGACCCAGTACTTC. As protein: CASSPPYPGTADLETQYF.

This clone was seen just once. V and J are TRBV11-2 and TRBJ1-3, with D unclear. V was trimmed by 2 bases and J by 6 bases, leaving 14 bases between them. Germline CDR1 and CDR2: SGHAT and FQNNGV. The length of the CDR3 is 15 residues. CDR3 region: CASSLYYRAANTIYF. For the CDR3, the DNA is TGTGCCAGCAGCTTATATTATCGTGCGGCAAACACCATATATTTT.

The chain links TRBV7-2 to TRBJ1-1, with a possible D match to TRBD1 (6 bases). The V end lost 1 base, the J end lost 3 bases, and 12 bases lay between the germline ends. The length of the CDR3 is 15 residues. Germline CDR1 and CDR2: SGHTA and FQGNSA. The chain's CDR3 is CASSLVGGADTEAFF. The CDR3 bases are TGTGCCAGCAGCTTAGTTGGGGGCGCGGACACTGAAGCTTTCTTT.

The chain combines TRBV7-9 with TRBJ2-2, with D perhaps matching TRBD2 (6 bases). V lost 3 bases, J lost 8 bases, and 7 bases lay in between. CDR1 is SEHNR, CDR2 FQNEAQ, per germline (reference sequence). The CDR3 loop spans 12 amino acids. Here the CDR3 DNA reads TGTGCCAGCAGCTTGGGACTGGGGGAGCTGTTTTTT. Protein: CASSLGLGELFF.